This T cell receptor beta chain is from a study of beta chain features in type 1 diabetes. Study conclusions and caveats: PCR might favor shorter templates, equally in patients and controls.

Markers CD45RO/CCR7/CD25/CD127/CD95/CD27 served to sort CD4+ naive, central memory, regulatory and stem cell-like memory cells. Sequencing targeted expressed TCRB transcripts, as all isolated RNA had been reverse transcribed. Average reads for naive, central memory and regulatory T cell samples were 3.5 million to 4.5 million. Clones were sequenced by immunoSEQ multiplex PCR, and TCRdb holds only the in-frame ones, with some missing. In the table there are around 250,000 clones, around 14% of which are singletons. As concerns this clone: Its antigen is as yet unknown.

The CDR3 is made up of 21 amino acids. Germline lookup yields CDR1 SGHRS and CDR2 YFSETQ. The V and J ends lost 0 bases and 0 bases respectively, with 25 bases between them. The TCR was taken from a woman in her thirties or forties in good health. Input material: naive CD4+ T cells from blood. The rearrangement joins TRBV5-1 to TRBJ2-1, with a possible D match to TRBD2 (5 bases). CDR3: CASSLARPRDIFSSSYNEQFF. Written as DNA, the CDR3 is TGCGCCAGCAGCTTGGCCAGACCCCGGGATATTTTTTCGAGCTCCTACAATGAGCAGTTCTTC.